This entry lists 13 T cell receptor beta chains sequenced from one sample in a study of T cell responses to AZD1222 COVID-19 vaccine. Repertoires were generated with immunoSEQ multiplex PCR, while TCRdb's copy carries only in-frame clones and drops some. This repertoire shows roughly 190,000 clones, roughly nine tenths found once; its top ten account for 1.5% to 2%. The source material was peripheral blood, sampled 28 days after the second AZD1222 dose. Receptors originate from an adult who received the AZD1222 COVID-19 vaccine.

The chain has TRBV18 and TRBJ1-1; D is unclear. This CDR3 contains 13 residues. Per the germline V gene, CDR1 is KGHSH and CDR2 is LQKENI. V gave up 4 bases and J gave up 1 base, with 7 bases separating them. For the CDR3, the DNA is TGTGCCAGCTCACGTACACAGAACACTGAAGCTTTCTTT. Amino acids: CASSRTQNTEAFF.

V and J are TRBV5-1 and TRBJ1-2; 7 bases fit TRBD1. This CDR3 is built from 13 residues. Germline trimming cut 4 bases from V and 3 bases from J; bases unmatched to any gene: 3. Looked up from germline, CDR1 is SGHRS and CDR2 is YFSETQ. The CDR3 DNA reads TGCGCCAGCAGCCCAGGACAGGACTATGGCTACACCTTC. Translation: CASSPGQDYGYTF. Together with reference TRBV5-1 and TRBJ1-2, the CDR3 gives the full variable domain: KAGVTQTPRYLIKTRGQQVTLSCSPISGHRSVSWYQQTPGQGLQFLFEYFSETQRNKGNFPGRFSGRQFSNSRSEMNVSTLELGDSALYLCASSPGQDYGYTFGSGTRLTVV.

The chain has TRBV10-2 and TRBJ2-3; TRBD1 or TRBD2 may be the D gene (5 bases each). In germline, CDR1 is WSHSY, CDR2 SAAADI. The V and J ends lost 5 bases and 0 bases respectively, with 9 bases between them. The CDR3 runs 14 residues. Here the CDR3 reads CASSHGTSTDTQYF. The CDR3 nucleotides are TGCGCCAGCAGTCACGGGACGAGCACAGATACGCAGTATTTT.

The chain couples TRBV7-2 to TRBJ1-3; D is perhaps TRBD1 (5 bases). CDR1 is SGHTA and CDR2 is FQGNSA in the germline V gene. V lost 7 bases, J lost 3 bases, and 16 bases lay in between. The CDR3 has 15 amino acids. Written as DNA, the CDR3 is TGTGCCAGCACCACCTCGGGACTCGGTGGAAACACCATATATTTT. This translates into CASTTSGLGGNTIYF.

The chain employs TRBV12-3 or TRBV12-4 and TRBJ1-1; D unresolved. This CDR3 has 12 residues. V was pared by 3 bases and J by 10 bases, with 12 bases between. The chain's CDR3 is CASSLVGRGAFF. CDR3 coding DNA: TGTGCCAGCAGTTTGGTCGGTCGGGGAGCTTTCTTT.

Only a few counts were recorded for this clone. The chain carries TRBV7-3 and TRBJ2-7; 10 bases fit TRBD1. CDR3 length: 15 residues. V lost 5 bases to trimming and J lost 5 bases; unmatched junction nucleotides: 9. CDR1 SGHTA and CDR2 FQGTGA come from the germline V gene. The CDR3 sequence: CASSPTGQGGHEQYF. DNA for the CDR3: TGTGCCAGCAGCCCCACTGGACAGGGGGGTCACGAGCAGTACTTC. Based on the CDR3 plus reference TRBV7-3 and TRBJ2-7, the full variable domain is GAGVSQTPSNKVTEKGKYVELRCDPISGHTALYWYRQSLGQGPEFLIYFQGTGAADDSGLPNDRFFAVRPEGSVSTLKIQRTERGDSAVYLCASSPTGQGGHEQYFGPGTRLTVT.

The rearrangement links TRBV9 to TRBJ1-1; D is unclear. V was clipped by 1 base and J by 1 base, with 8 bases between them. The CDR3 is 14 amino acids. Germline CDR1 reads SGDLS; CDR2 reads YYNGEE. CDR3 sequence (DNA): TGTGCCAGCAGCGTATCCGCCTCGAACACTGAAGCTTTCTTT. As protein: CASSVSASNTEAFF.

This chain connects TRBV11-1 to TRBJ2-1; the match to TRBD2 covers 8 bases. Germline V gene data show CDR1 as SGHAT and CDR2 as FQDESV (reference sequence). The CDR3 has 15 amino acids. V lost 5 bases, J lost 9 bases, and 12 bases stayed unmatched. The CDR3 nucleotides read TGTGCCAGCAGCACCGGACTAGCCGGCCCAAGTGAGCAGTTCTTC. This codes for CASSTGLAGPSEQFF. Variable domain in full (rest from reference TRBV11-1 and TRBJ2-1): EAEVAQSPRYKITEKSQAVAFWCDPISGHATLYWYRQILGQGPELLVQFQDESVVDDSQLPKDRFSAERLKGVDSTLKIQPAELGDSAMYLCASSTGLAGPSEQFFGPGTRLTVL.

This rearrangement joins TRBV2 to TRBJ1-5; D is possibly TRBD1 (5 bases). Germline V CDR1 and CDR2: SNHLY, FYNNEI. The ends were cut back, 6 bases at V and 9 bases at J, with 9 bases in the middle. This CDR3 contains 11 residues. CDR3 region: CASRGGGPQHF. The CDR3 bases are TGTGCCAGCAGGGGGGGAGGGCCCCAGCATTTT.

The rearrangement uses TRBV12-5 and TRBJ2-7; 7 bases match TRBD2. The CDR3 loop spans 13 amino acids. CDR1 LGHNT and CDR2 FRNRAP come from the germline V gene. The V and J ends lost 7 bases and 4 bases, in that order; junction bases with no gene match: 7. The CDR3, as DNA: TGTGCTAGTGCCCCGGGGGGACTTTACGAGCAGTACTTC. This codes for CASAPGGLYEQYF.

The V call is TRBV14, the J call TRBJ2-4; perhaps TRBD2 as D (5 bases). Germline values: CDR1 SGHDN, CDR2 FVKESK. The CDR3 loop spans 20 amino acids. V was clipped by 0 bases and J by 0 bases, with 21 bases between them. CDR3 bases: TGTGCCAGCAGCCAAGATAGTTGGTCTTCAGCGGAGTTAGCCAAAAACATTCAGTACTTC. Amino acid sequence: CASSQDSWSSAELAKNIQYF.

In this sample, this clone turned up a few times. This chain links TRBV21-1 with TRBJ1-4. TRBV21-1 is reported as a pseudogene. The CDR3 covers 18 residues. DNA for the CDR3: TGTGCCAGCAGCAAAGTTTTCGTCGGGAGGTGGACTAATGAAAAACTGTTTTTT. Translation gives CASSKVFVGRWTNEKLFF.

This chain joins TRBV6-1 and TRBJ2-5; possible D gene TRBD1, 7 bases. This CDR3 is 15 amino acids long. Germline V gene lookup returns CDR1 MNHNS and CDR2 SASEGT. Trimming cost V 3 bases and J 5 bases, with 16 bases left between them. In nucleotides, the CDR3 is TGTGCCAGCAGTGATGGAGGGGGCGCCGGGGAGACCCAGTACTTC. Its protein is CASSDGGGAGETQYF.